The entry below describes one TCR beta chain. The antigen is unknown. These data originate in a study of siplizumab effects on memory and regulatory T cells. Whole-study findings and limits: The average Treg-derived proportion among mappable alloreactive CD4+ clones was 65% to 80% with siplizumab versus 25% to 30% in controls. Siplizumab cultures yielded proliferating Tregs whose suppressive function was not confirmed. The study found naive T cells seemingly more diverse than memory cells and seemingly major alloresponse contributors. The study found that siplizumab significantly reduced alloreactive sequences traceable to unstimulated CD4+ memory cells.

Produced via immunoSEQ multiplex PCR; TCRdb's table is partial and in-frame only. Here the sample spans 85,000 to 120,000 clones, about 94% being singletons. After removal of 5 bases from V and 4 bases from J, the junction contained 5 bases not matched to a gene. In germline, CDR1 is SGHTA, CDR2 FQGNSA. The CDR3 extends over 13 amino acids. The source material was CD4+ T cells sorted from blood. This TCR was sampled from a human donor in good health. The chain is built from TRBV7-2 and TRBJ2-7, with 7 nucleotides matching TRBD1. The CDR3 here is CASSRGQTYEQYF. The CDR3 nucleotides are TGTGCCAGCAGCCGGGGACAGACGTACGAGCAGTACTTC.